The rows below give T cell receptor beta chains drawn from one sample of a study of T cell repertoires in cytomegalovirus infection. A single record per CDR3 protein comes from TCRdb applying MiXCR to the reads. Of about 680,000 distinct CDR3 sequences in the sample, 20% to 25% were seen once. The sample was CD8+ T cells from PBMCs. The receptors originated from a human donor in good health (CMV status not recorded). Some clones in this sample may be carry-over from other donors' samples. Both conserved end residues are part of each CDR3. A D gene is named only where the DNA matches it firmly. Clone sizes are given selectively: once, few, many, or a class where the clone is expanded.

abundance: many
j_gene: TRBJ1-1
d_gene: NA
v_gene: TRBV2
CDR3nt: TGTGCCAGCAGTGACCCAGGCGGTAGGGGCCTGAACACTGAAGCTTTCTTT
CDR3aa: CASSDPGGRGLNTEAFF

abundance: NA
j_gene: TRBJ2-1
d_gene: NA
v_gene: TRBV7-9
CDR3nt: TGTGCCAGCAGCTCATCCATTGAGCAGTTCTTC
CDR3aa: CASSSSIEQFF

abundance: few
j_gene: TRBJ1-1
d_gene: NA
v_gene: TRBV19
CDR3nt: TGTGCCAGTAGTATTCGTCGGGATTTGGACACTGAAGCTTTCTTT
CDR3aa: CASSIRRDLDTEAFF

abundance: NA
j_gene: TRBJ2-1
d_gene: TRBD2
v_gene: TRBV19
CDR3nt: TGTGCCAGTAGTATAGAAGGCGGGGGGGTCAATGAGCAGTTCTTT
CDR3aa: CASSIEGGGVNEQFF

abundance: few
j_gene: TRBJ1-2
d_gene: TRBD1
v_gene: TRBV29-1
CDR3nt: TGCAGCGTTGTGACAGGGGCCGGTGGCTACACCTTC
CDR3aa: CSVVTGAGGYTF

abundance: many
j_gene: TRBJ1-2
d_gene: NA
v_gene: TRBV7-2
CDR3nt: TGTGCCAGCAGCTTAGGACGGTCCTCCCGCTATGGCTACACCTTC
CDR3aa: CASSLGRSSRYGYTF

abundance: few
j_gene: TRBJ1-5
d_gene: TRBD1
v_gene: TRBV28
CDR3nt: TGTGCCAGCAGTTTCCCCTCGGGACAGGGTTCAATTCAGCCCCAGCATTTT
CDR3aa: CASSFPSGQGSIQPQHF

abundance: NA
j_gene: TRBJ1-4
d_gene: NA
v_gene: TRBV6-5
CDR3nt: TGTGCCAGCAGTTTGCGGGGATCGGCTAATGAAAAACTGTTTTTT
CDR3aa: CASSLRGSANEKLFF

abundance: few
j_gene: TRBJ1-5
d_gene: NA
v_gene: TRBV2
CDR3nt: TGTGCCAGCAGTGATCCAGTTAGCAATCAGCCCCAGCATTTT
CDR3aa: CASSDPVSNQPQHF

abundance: few
j_gene: TRBJ1-1
d_gene: NA
v_gene: TRBV6-2/TRBV6-3
CDR3nt: TGTGCCAGCAGTTACTCGATGGTCCAACCGAACACTGAAGCTTTCTTT
CDR3aa: CASSYSMVQPNTEAFF

abundance: NA
j_gene: TRBJ2-3
d_gene: TRBD2
v_gene: TRBV7-3
CDR3nt: TGTGCCAGCAGCCCTCAAGGCGGGGGGGCCGGAGATACGCAGTATTTT
CDR3aa: CASSPQGGGAGDTQYF

abundance: NA
j_gene: TRBJ2-3
d_gene: TRBD1
v_gene: TRBV4-2
CDR3nt: TGTGCCAGCTCTGGGACAGGGGTCGCAGATACGCAGTATTTT
CDR3aa: CASSGTGVADTQYF

abundance: few
j_gene: TRBJ2-1
d_gene: TRBD1
v_gene: TRBV6-5
CDR3nt: TGTGCCAGCAGTTACTTGGCAGGGGGTATCTATGAGCAGTTCTTC
CDR3aa: CASSYLAGGIYEQFF

abundance: NA
j_gene: TRBJ2-3
d_gene: NA
v_gene: TRBV24-1
CDR3nt: TGTGCCACCAGTGATTCCGCAGATACGCAGTATTTT
CDR3aa: CATSDSADTQYF

abundance: many
j_gene: TRBJ1-1
d_gene: TRBD1
v_gene: TRBV28
CDR3nt: TGTGCCAGCAGTTTAGCCCCCGGGACAGGGGCCACTGAAGCTTTCTTT
CDR3aa: CASSLAPGTGATEAFF

abundance: NA
j_gene: TRBJ1-4
d_gene: NA
v_gene: TRBV20-1
CDR3nt: TGCAGTGCCCCATCAGAGCCAACTAATGAAAAACTGTTTTTT
CDR3aa: CSAPSEPTNEKLFF

abundance: NA
j_gene: TRBJ2-7
d_gene: TRBD2
v_gene: TRBV7-9
CDR3nt: TGTGCCAGCAGCTCGGGACTACTTCCCTACGAGCAGTACTTC
CDR3aa: CASSSGLLPYEQYF

abundance: NA
j_gene: TRBJ2-5
d_gene: NA
v_gene: TRBV20-1
CDR3nt: TGCAGTGCTAGGGAGGGGGACCCACAAGAGACCCAGTACTTC
CDR3aa: CSAREGDPQETQYF

abundance: many
j_gene: TRBJ2-7
d_gene: TRBD1
v_gene: TRBV12-5
CDR3nt: TGTGCTAGTGGTCCGACAGGGGCCACCTACGAGCAGTACTTC
CDR3aa: CASGPTGATYEQYF

abundance: NA
j_gene: TRBJ2-7
d_gene: TRBD1
v_gene: TRBV28
CDR3nt: TGTGCCAGCACCCATGAGACAGGGGTTGACGAGCAGTACTTC
CDR3aa: CASTHETGVDEQYF

abundance: few
j_gene: TRBJ2-2
d_gene: NA
v_gene: TRBV12-3/TRBV12-4
CDR3nt: TGTGCCAGCAGTTTTCTGAGACCCGGGACCCTTTATGGGGAGCTGTTTTTT
CDR3aa: CASSFLRPGTLYGELFF

abundance: NA
j_gene: TRBJ2-5
d_gene: NA
v_gene: TRBV28
CDR3nt: TGTGCCAGCAGTTACTCTCAGGGTCAACAAGAGACCCAGTACTTC
CDR3aa: CASSYSQGQQETQYF

abundance: few
j_gene: TRBJ2-1
d_gene: NA
v_gene: TRBV5-1
CDR3nt: TGCGCCAGCAGCTTAGACCTGGGGACTTCCTACAATGAGCAGTTCTTC
CDR3aa: CASSLDLGTSYNEQFF

abundance: NA
j_gene: TRBJ1-5
d_gene: NA
v_gene: TRBV7-4
CDR3nt: TGTGCCAGCAGCTTAGTCGCGGGCGGTAGCAATCAGCCCCAGCATTTT
CDR3aa: CASSLVAGGSNQPQHF

abundance: NA
j_gene: TRBJ1-3
d_gene: NA
v_gene: TRBV14
CDR3nt: TGTGCCAGCAGCCAAGAAGAGGGGCGTGGAAACACCATATATTTT
CDR3aa: CASSQEEGRGNTIYF

abundance: once
j_gene: TRBJ1-2
d_gene: NA
v_gene: TRBV28
CDR3nt: TGTGCCAGCAGTTTTAGGAATCACAGGACCGCTAACTATGGCTACACCTTC
CDR3aa: CASSFRNHRTANYGYTF

abundance: many
j_gene: TRBJ2-1
d_gene: TRBD2
v_gene: TRBV7-9
CDR3nt: TGTGCCAGCAGCCAGCTTCTGACTAGCGGGGGGTACAATGAGCAGTTCTTC
CDR3aa: CASSQLLTSGGYNEQFF

abundance: few
j_gene: TRBJ2-1
d_gene: TRBD1
v_gene: TRBV24-1
CDR3nt: TGTGCCACCAGTGCCCCGGACAGGAATTACAATGAGCAGTTCTTC
CDR3aa: CATSAPDRNYNEQFF

abundance: many
j_gene: TRBJ2-2
d_gene: NA
v_gene: TRBV20-1
CDR3nt: TGCAGTGCGTCGGCGGTCCCGGGCACCGGGGAGCTGTTTTTT
CDR3aa: CSASAVPGTGELFF

abundance: NA
j_gene: TRBJ2-6
d_gene: NA
v_gene: TRBV29-1
CDR3nt: TGCAGCGTTGAAGTGTACAGGGTGGGCGCCAACGTCCTGACTTTC
CDR3aa: CSVEVYRVGANVLTF

abundance: NA
j_gene: TRBJ2-1
d_gene: NA
v_gene: TRBV28
CDR3nt: TGTGCCAGCAGTTTAGTTGTGACTCACAATGAGCAGTTCTTC
CDR3aa: CASSLVVTHNEQFF

abundance: NA
j_gene: TRBJ2-5
d_gene: NA
v_gene: TRBV2
CDR3nt: TGTGCCAGCAGTGAAGCACCCCTTCGAGGGCATGAGACCCAGTACTTC
CDR3aa: CASSEAPLRGHETQYF

abundance: NA
j_gene: TRBJ1-2
d_gene: NA
v_gene: TRBV29-1
CDR3nt: TGCAGCGTGTGGGGGACGGACTATGGCTACACCTTC
CDR3aa: CSVWGTDYGYTF

abundance: NA
j_gene: TRBJ2-2
d_gene: NA
v_gene: TRBV2
CDR3nt: TGTGCCAGCAGTGAAATTGGCGCAGCTAACACCGGGGAGCTGTTTTTT
CDR3aa: CASSEIGAANTGELFF

abundance: NA
j_gene: TRBJ1-5
d_gene: TRBD1
v_gene: TRBV27
CDR3nt: TGTGCCAGCAGTTTAAGGGACAGGGCTCAGCCCCAGCATTTT
CDR3aa: CASSLRDRAQPQHF

abundance: many
j_gene: TRBJ1-2
d_gene: NA
v_gene: TRBV28
CDR3nt: TGTGCCAGCAGTGCGGGGACAATCTATGGCTACACCTTC
CDR3aa: CASSAGTIYGYTF

abundance: few
j_gene: TRBJ2-3
d_gene: TRBD1
v_gene: TRBV13
CDR3nt: TGTGCCAGCACGGGACAGAACACAGATACGCAGTATTTT
CDR3aa: CASTGQNTDTQYF

abundance: NA
j_gene: TRBJ2-3
d_gene: NA
v_gene: TRBV15
CDR3nt: TGTGCCACCAGCAGAGATGGGACAGATACGCAGTATTTT
CDR3aa: CATSRDGTDTQYF

abundance: few
j_gene: TRBJ1-6
d_gene: NA
v_gene: TRBV27
CDR3nt: TGTGCCAGCAGTTTAAGCCAGGGCAATTCACCCCTCCACTTT
CDR3aa: CASSLSQGNSPLHF

abundance: many
j_gene: TRBJ2-5
d_gene: TRBD2
v_gene: TRBV28
CDR3nt: TGTGCCAGCAGTTCCCTTGGCGGGGGGGCACAAGAGACCCAGTACTTC
CDR3aa: CASSSLGGGAQETQYF

abundance: NA
j_gene: TRBJ2-2
d_gene: TRBD1
v_gene: TRBV6-2/TRBV6-3
CDR3nt: TGTGCCAGCAGTTACTTGATTGGGACAGACAACACCGGGGAGCTGTTTTTT
CDR3aa: CASSYLIGTDNTGELFF

abundance: few
j_gene: TRBJ2-5
d_gene: TRBD1
v_gene: TRBV5-6
CDR3nt: TGTGCCAGCAGCTTCGGACAGGGGGTCGCCAAGACCCAGTACTTC
CDR3aa: CASSFGQGVAKTQYF

abundance: many
j_gene: TRBJ2-2
d_gene: NA
v_gene: TRBV11-3
CDR3nt: TGTGCCAGCAGCCCCACCTGGGGCACCGGGGAGCTGTTTTTT
CDR3aa: CASSPTWGTGELFF

abundance: NA
j_gene: TRBJ1-2
d_gene: NA
v_gene: TRBV7-4
CDR3nt: TGTGCCAGCAGCAACCCACAGGGACTACGAACTTATGGCTACACCTTC
CDR3aa: CASSNPQGLRTYGYTF

abundance: many
j_gene: TRBJ2-2
d_gene: TRBD2
v_gene: TRBV28
CDR3nt: TGTGCCAGCAGCTCTTTCAGCGGGGGGTACACCGGGGAGCTGTTTTTT
CDR3aa: CASSSFSGGYTGELFF